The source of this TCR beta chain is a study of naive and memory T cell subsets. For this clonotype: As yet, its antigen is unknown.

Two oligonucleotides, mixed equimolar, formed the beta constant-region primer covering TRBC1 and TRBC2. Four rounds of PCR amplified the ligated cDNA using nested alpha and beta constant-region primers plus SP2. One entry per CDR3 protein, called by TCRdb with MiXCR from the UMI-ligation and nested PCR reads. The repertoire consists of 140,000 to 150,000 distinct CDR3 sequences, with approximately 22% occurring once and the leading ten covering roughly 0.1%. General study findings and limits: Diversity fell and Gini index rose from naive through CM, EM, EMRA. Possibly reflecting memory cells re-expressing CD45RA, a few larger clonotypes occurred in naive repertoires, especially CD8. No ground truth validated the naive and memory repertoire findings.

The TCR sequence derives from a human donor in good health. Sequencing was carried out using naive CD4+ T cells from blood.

CDR3 coding DNA: TGTGCCAGCAGTGAACTATTCGCGGGGACCGGGGAGCTGTTTTTT. It translates to CASSELFAGTGELFF. J is TRBJ2-2 and V is TRBV2; a weak D match, TRBD2 (6 bases). The length of the CDR3 is 15 residues. Germline loops: CDR1 SNHLY, CDR2 FYNNEI. The ends were cut back, 2 bases at V and 5 bases at J, with 12 bases in the middle.